This entry lists 24 T cell receptor beta chains sequenced from one sample in a study of shared clonotypes between healthy human individuals. Assay used: immunoSEQ multiplex PCR; TCRdb lists only in-frame clones, some missing. Of some 1.4 million clones in the sample, more than 95% are singletons; the top ten hold approximately 1.1%. Sequencing was carried out using naive CD4+ T cells sorted from blood. The subset denotes: CD45RA+ positively selected. The receptors come from a man younger than 45 in good health.

V gene TRBV4-3 combines with J gene TRBJ1-1; D perhaps matches TRBD1 (5 bases). Trimming took 4 bases from V and 6 from J, leaving 12 bases between them. The CDR3 covers 13 residues. The germline V gene has CDR1 LGHNA and CDR2 YSLEER. The CDR3: CASSLDRPAEAFF. The CDR3 DNA sequence: TGCGCCAGCAGCCTTGACAGACCCGCTGAAGCTTTCTTT.

The rearrangement links TRBV18 to TRBJ1-5; D possibly corresponds to TRBD1 (5 bases). Germline CDR1 reads KGHSH; CDR2 reads LQKENI. V was cut by 2 bases and J by 6 bases, with 17 bases left in between. The CDR3 totals 16 residues. The CDR3 DNA follows: TGTGCCAGCTCACCAGGGGGGGGGTTATACCCTCAGCCCCAGCATTTT. The encoded protein is CASSPGGGLYPQPQHF.

The chain has TRBV5-1 and TRBJ2-2; 8 bases fit TRBD2. The CDR3 runs to 17 residues. Trimming removed 4 bases from V and 3 bases from J; junction bases left unmatched: 11. Germline V CDR1 and CDR2: SGHRS, YFSETQ. The CDR3: CASSRLAGGLDTGELFF. The CDR3 DNA follows: TGCGCCAGCAGCAGGCTGGCGGGAGGATTGGACACCGGGGAGCTGTTTTTT.

The rearrangement links TRBV9 to TRBJ2-1; TRBD2 agrees at 13 bases. Looked up from germline, CDR1 is SGDLS and CDR2 is YYNGEE. V shed 5 bases, J shed 7 bases, and the junction held 9 bases outside the gene matches. This CDR3 has 16 amino acids. CDR3 nucleotides: TGTGCCAGCAGGGAAAGACTAGCGGGAGGCGAGAATGAGCAGTTCTTC. Translating gives CASRERLAGGENEQFF.

This sequence joins TRBV7-9 and TRBJ2-7; D is ambiguous. Germline V gene lookup returns CDR1 SEHNR and CDR2 FQNEAQ (reference sequence). The germline V and J ends were trimmed by 3 bases and 5 bases, with 5 bases remaining between them. The CDR3 is made up of 11 amino acids. CDR3 nucleotide sequence: TGTGCCAGCAGCTTCCTCAACGAGCAGTACTTC. Its protein is CASSFLNEQYF. Full variable domain (remainder filled in from reference TRBV7-9 and TRBJ2-7): DTGVSQNPRHKITKRGQNVTFRCDPISEHNRLYWYRQTLGQGPEFLTYFQNEAQLEKSRLLSDRFSAERPKGSFSTLEIQRTEQGDSAMYLCASSFLNEQYFGPGTRLTVT.

This sequence joins TRBV5-4 and TRBJ2-1; 11 positions match TRBD2. Trimming took 3 bases from V and 3 from J; bases not matched to a gene: 5. Germline CDR1 SGHNT, CDR2 YYREEE (reference sequence). There are 16 residues in the CDR3. This CDR3 reads CASSYLAGGGYNEQFF. The DNA of the CDR3 is TGTGCCAGCAGCTATTTAGCGGGAGGGGGCTACAATGAGCAGTTCTTC.

J is TRBJ1-1 and V is TRBV9; TRBD1 might be the D (5 bases). V shed 0 bases and J shed 10 bases, with 19 bases lying between them. This CDR3 comprises 15 residues. CDR1 is SGDLS, CDR2 YYNGEE, per germline. CDR3 bases: TGTGCCAGCAGCGTAGCCCCCTCTCAAGGGGTGGGAGCTTTCTTT. Its translation: CASSVAPSQGVGAFF.

Of note for this clone: Compared with germline, one end of the junction differs, possibly owing to a read error. J is TRBJ1-2 and V is TRBV28; D unclear. Looked up from germline, CDR1 is MDHEN and CDR2 is SYDVKM. This CDR3 spans 8 amino acids. In DNA form, the CDR3 reads TGTGCCAGCAGTAAGCCGTCCTTC. This translates into CASSKPSF.

The chain recombines TRBV11-1 with TRBJ2-7; weak D call: TRBD1 (6 bases). The germline gives CDR1 SGHAT, CDR2 FQDESV (reference sequence). The CDR3 has 16 residues. Trimming shortened V by 0 bases and J by 3 bases, and 15 bases separated the two germline ends. CDR3 sequence reads: CASSLAQSQGVYEQYF. The CDR3 region has the DNA TGTGCCAGCAGCTTAGCGCAGTCACAGGGCGTCTACGAGCAGTACTTC.

For the CDR3, the DNA is TGTGCCAGCAGTAATCCCGGGTCCCCCGAGTGGCATGAGCAGTTCTTC. Residues: CASSNPGSPEWHEQFF. V usage is TRBV27 and J usage is TRBJ2-1; unclear D gene. CDR1 MNHEY and CDR2 SMNVEV come from the germline V gene (reference sequence). V was pared by 5 bases and J by 8 bases, with 22 bases between. This CDR3 is built from 16 residues.

The chain joins TRBV7-6 to TRBJ2-3; TRBD2 matches at 9 bases. CDR3 length: 16 amino acids. In germline, CDR1 is SGHVS, CDR2 FNYEAQ. The ends lost 1 base at V and 2 bases at J; junction bases unmatched: 4. The CDR3 DNA sequence: TGTGCCAGCAGCTTAGGGGCTAGCGGGAACACAGATACGCAGTATTTT. Translating it yields CASSLGASGNTDTQYF.

The gene calls are TRBV15 and TRBJ1-4; D is unclear. The germline CDR1 and CDR2 sequences are LNHNV and YYDKDF (reference sequence). Trimming stripped 9 bases from V and 2 bases from J, with 10 bases between. The CDR3 runs 13 residues. CDR3 in amino acids: CATHSRTNEKLFF. CDR3 DNA sequence: TGTGCCACTCACAGCCGCACTAATGAAAAACTGTTTTTT.

About this clone itself: One end of the junction varies from germline; a read error may be responsible. The chain couples TRBV7-7 to TRBJ2-1, with 16 bases aligning to TRBD2. CDR3 length equals 18 residues. CDR1 and CDR2 from the germline V gene are SSHAT and FNYEAQ (reference sequence). The CDR3 sequence is CASSRGLAGGLGAAEQFF. The CDR3 region has the DNA TGTGCTAGCAGCCGGGGACTAGCGGGAGGGCTGGGGGCTGCGGAGCAGTTCTTC.

This clone turned up a few times. The chain joins TRBV27 to TRBJ2-7, with 8 bases that match TRBD2. Germline values: CDR1 MNHEY, CDR2 SMNVEV (reference sequence). CDR3 length: 14 residues. Trimming removed 8 bases from V and 3 bases from J; junction bases left unmatched: 9. CDR3 in DNA: TGTGCCAGCGGACCGGGAGGGGGTCACTACGAGCAGTACTTC. This translates into CASGPGGGHYEQYF.

In nucleotides, the CDR3 is TGTGCCAGCAGTCCAGGGAGGACTGATCAAGAGACCCAGTACTTC. Protein: CASSPGRTDQETQYF. J is TRBJ2-5 and V is TRBV28; a weak D match, TRBD2 (6 bases). Germline assignment: CDR1 MDHEN and CDR2 SYDVKM. With 5 bases removed from V and 2 bases from J, the gap between germline ends came to 15 bases. This CDR3 is built from 15 residues.

The chain couples TRBV11-2 to TRBJ2-3; D perhaps matches TRBD2 (6 bases). Germline values: CDR1 SGHAT, CDR2 FQNNGV. The CDR3 loop spans 16 amino acids. The ends were cut back, 2 bases at V and 1 base at J, with 13 bases in the middle. The CDR3 protein is CASSLHRPGGTDTQYF. CDR3 nucleotides: TGTGCCAGCAGCTTACACCGCCCGGGGGGCACAGATACGCAGTATTTT.

The genes are TRBV7-9 and TRBJ2-7, with D perhaps matching TRBD2 (6 bases). V lost 5 bases and J 6 bases, leaving 17 bases between the germline ends. Germline V CDR1 and CDR2: SEHNR, FQNEAQ (reference sequence). The CDR3 has 14 residues. The CDR3 DNA reads TGTGCCAGCAGCAAAGGGACTCCCCCGGCCGAGCAGTACTTC. Translated, it gives CASSKGTPPAEQYF.

The chain joins TRBV6-5 to TRBJ2-7; 10 positions match TRBD2. Germline-derived CDR1 and CDR2 are MNHEY and SVGAGI. V dropped 6 bases and J dropped 6; count of bases not matched to a gene: 8. The CDR3 has 14 residues. CDR3 sequence reads: CASRTLAGATEQYF. In nucleotides, the CDR3 is TGTGCCAGCAGGACCCTAGCGGGAGCTACCGAGCAGTACTTC.

About this clone: The junction departs from germline at one end; a sequencing error may be responsible. The chain uses TRBV5-3 and TRBJ2-7; D is perhaps TRBD2 (6 bases). TRBV5-3 is placed among ORFs of uncertain function. The CDR3 runs 14 residues. The CDR3 DNA follows: TGTGCCAGCAGCTTGGTCCCGGCGGGGTACGAGCAGTACTTC. It encodes CASSLVPAGYEQYF.

The chain uses TRBV6-1 and TRBJ2-6; possible D gene TRBD2, 5 bases. V lost 3 bases, J lost 3 bases, and 18 bases lay in between. Germline CDR1 reads MNHNS; CDR2 reads SASEGT. CDR3 length equals 18 residues. The CDR3 DNA reads TGTGCCAGCAGTGACCAGGTTACTAGGGCGCTTGGGGCCAACGTCCTGACTTTC. It translates to CASSDQVTRALGANVLTF.

CDR3 sequence (DNA): TGTGCCAGCAGCTTAACTCCTCTGACTGGGCACCAGGCGTACTTC. Protein: CASSLTPLTGHQAYF. This chain joins TRBV13 and TRBJ2-7; no clear D gene. The CDR3 runs 15 residues. The germline V and J ends were trimmed by 2 bases and 12 bases, with 23 bases remaining between them. The germline gives CDR1 PRHDT, CDR2 FYEKMQ (reference sequence).

The chain joins TRBV11-3 to TRBJ2-1; 10 bases line up with TRBD1. Germline CDR1 reads SGHNT; CDR2 reads YENEEA. Unmatched junction bases numbered 9, after V lost 3 bases and J lost 7 bases. The CDR3 totals 16 residues. CDR3 in amino acids: CASSLDRDRGVNEQFF. As DNA, the CDR3 is TGTGCCAGCAGCTTGGACCGGGACAGGGGTGTGAATGAGCAGTTCTTC. Full variable domain (missing parts from reference TRBV11-3 and TRBJ2-1): EAGVVQSPRYKIIEKKQPVAFWCNPISGHNTLYWYLQNLGQGPELLIRYENEEAVDDSQLPKDRFSAERLKGVDSTLKIQPAELGDSAVYLCASSLDRDRGVNEQFFGPGTRLTVL.

The rearrangement joins TRBV10-3 to TRBJ2-1; TRBD2 aligns across 7 bases. Looked up from germline, CDR1 is ENHRY and CDR2 is SYGVKD. This CDR3 spans 16 amino acids. The junction had 19 bases not matched to a gene; V was cut back by 11 bases and J by 6 bases. CDR3 DNA sequence: TGTGCCTCCTCAAACGGGAGGCTCAAATCGACCAATGAGCAGTTCTTC. The encoded protein is CASSNGRLKSTNEQFF.

The chain combines TRBV30 with TRBJ1-1; D call uncertain. With 6 bases removed from V and 5 bases from J, the gap between germline ends came to 7 bases. Germline V gene sequence: CDR1 GTSNPN, CDR2 SVGIG (reference sequence). The CDR3 contains 10 residues. The CDR3 sequence is CACTRTEAFF. The DNA of the CDR3 is TGTGCCTGTACGCGAACTGAAGCTTTCTTT.